This paragraph covers one T cell receptor (beta chain) sequence. As yet, its antigen is unknown. This record comes from a study of T cell responses to AZD1222 COVID-19 vaccine. Assay: immunoSEQ multiplex PCR; the TCRdb copy retains only in-frame clones and omits some. The top ten hold around 6% of the sample, which has around 160,000 clones, around nine tenths seen once. Study-wide results and limits: Of spike-specific TCRs, nearly half reportedly target regions left unmutated in variants. Repertoire sampling happened only post peak T cell response. The CD4 TCRs associated with vaccination extended across spike and predominated at 160-218 and 743-854.

The TCR originated in an adult in good health. The sample in question was peripheral blood, obtained on day 0 of AZD1222 vaccination.

The CDR3 reads CASSLVRDAGLNEQFF. The CDR3 DNA is TGTGCCAGCAGCTTAGTTCGGGACGCTGGGCTAAATGAGCAGTTCTTC. This chain links TRBV7-2 with TRBJ2-1; D could derive from TRBD1 or TRBD2 (5 bases each). CDR1 SGHTA and CDR2 FQGNSA come from the germline V gene. The CDR3 runs to 16 residues. V was shortened by 1 base and J by 7 bases, with 17 bases between the two germline ends.